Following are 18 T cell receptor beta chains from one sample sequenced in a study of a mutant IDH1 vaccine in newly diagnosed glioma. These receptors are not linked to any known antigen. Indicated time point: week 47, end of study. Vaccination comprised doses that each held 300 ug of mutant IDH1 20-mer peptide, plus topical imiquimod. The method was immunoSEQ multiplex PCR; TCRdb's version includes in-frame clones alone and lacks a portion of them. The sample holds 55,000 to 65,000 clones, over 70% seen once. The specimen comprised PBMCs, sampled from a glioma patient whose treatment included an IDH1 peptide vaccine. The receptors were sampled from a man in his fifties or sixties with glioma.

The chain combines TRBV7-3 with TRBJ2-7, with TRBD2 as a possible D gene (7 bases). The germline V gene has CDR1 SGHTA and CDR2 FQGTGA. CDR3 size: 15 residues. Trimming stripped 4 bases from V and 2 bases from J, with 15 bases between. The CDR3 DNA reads TGTGCCAGCAGCTCTGGGGGGGGCGGACCCTACGAGCAGTACTTC. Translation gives CASSSGGGGPYEQYF.

CDR3 sequence (DNA): TGTGCCTGCTCAGGGGCTAACTATGGCTACACCTTC. Its translation: CACSGANYGYTF. This chain connects TRBV30 to TRBJ1-2, with D perhaps TRBD1 (6 bases). Germline-derived CDR1 and CDR2 are GTSNPN and SVGIG (reference sequence). The V and J ends lost 6 bases and 0 bases respectively, with 8 bases between them. The CDR3 length is 12 residues.

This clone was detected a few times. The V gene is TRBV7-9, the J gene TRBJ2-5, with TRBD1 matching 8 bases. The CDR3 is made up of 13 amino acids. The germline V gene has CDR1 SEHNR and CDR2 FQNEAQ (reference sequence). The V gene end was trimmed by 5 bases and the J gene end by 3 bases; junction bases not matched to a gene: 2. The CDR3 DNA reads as TGTGCCAGCAGCACAGGGGGGAAAGAGACCCAGTACTTC. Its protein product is CASSTGGKETQYF.

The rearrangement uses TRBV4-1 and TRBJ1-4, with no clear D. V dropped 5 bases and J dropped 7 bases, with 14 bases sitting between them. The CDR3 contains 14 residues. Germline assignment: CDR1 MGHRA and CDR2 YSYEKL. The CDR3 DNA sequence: TGCGCCAGCAGCAGTTCCTGGGGTCGTGAAAAACTGTTTTTT. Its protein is CASSSSWGREKLFF.

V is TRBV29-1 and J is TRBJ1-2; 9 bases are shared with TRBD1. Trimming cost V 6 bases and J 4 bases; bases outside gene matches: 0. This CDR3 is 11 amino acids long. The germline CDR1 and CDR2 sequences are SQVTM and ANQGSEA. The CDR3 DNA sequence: TGCAGCGTGGACAGGGGCTATGGCTACACCTTC. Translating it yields CSVDRGYGYTF.

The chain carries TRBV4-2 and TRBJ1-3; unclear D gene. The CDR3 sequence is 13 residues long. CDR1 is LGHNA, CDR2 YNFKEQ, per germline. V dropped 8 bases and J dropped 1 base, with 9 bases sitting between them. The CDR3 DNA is TGTGCCAGCCTCGGAGATTCTGGAAACACCATATATTTT. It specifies CASLGDSGNTIYF.

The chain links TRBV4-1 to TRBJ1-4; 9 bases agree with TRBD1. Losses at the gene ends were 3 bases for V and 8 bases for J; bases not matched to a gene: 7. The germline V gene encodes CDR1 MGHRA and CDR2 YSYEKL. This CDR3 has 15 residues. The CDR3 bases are TGCGCCAGCAGCCAGAGGGGACAGGGCGGGGAAAAACTGTTTTTT. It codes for CASSQRGQGGEKLFF.

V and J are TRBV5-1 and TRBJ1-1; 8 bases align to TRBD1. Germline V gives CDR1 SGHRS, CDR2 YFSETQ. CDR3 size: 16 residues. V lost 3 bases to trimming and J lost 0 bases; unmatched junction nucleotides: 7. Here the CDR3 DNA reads TGCGCCAGCAGCTCCGACAGGGGCGGATTGAACACTGAAGCTTTCTTT. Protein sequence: CASSSDRGGLNTEAFF.

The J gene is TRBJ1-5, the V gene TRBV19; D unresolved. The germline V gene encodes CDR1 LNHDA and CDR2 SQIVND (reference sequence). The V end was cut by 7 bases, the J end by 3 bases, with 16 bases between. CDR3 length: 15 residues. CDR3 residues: CASTGLPRNNQPQHF. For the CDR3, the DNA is TGTGCCAGTACGGGTCTCCCTCGGAACAATCAGCCCCAGCATTTT.

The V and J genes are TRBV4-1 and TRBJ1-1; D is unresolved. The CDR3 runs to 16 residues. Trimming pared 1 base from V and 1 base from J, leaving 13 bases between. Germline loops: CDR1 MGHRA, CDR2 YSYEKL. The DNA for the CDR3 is TGCGCCAGCAGCCAAGGTAGGATAGGAGGGAACACTGAAGCTTTCTTT. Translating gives CASSQGRIGGNTEAFF.

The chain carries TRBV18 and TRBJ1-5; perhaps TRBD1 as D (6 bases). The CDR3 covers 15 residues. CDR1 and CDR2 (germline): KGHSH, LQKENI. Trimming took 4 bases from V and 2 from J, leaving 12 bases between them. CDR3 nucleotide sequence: TGTGCCAGCTCACTTACAGGGTTGGGCAATCAGCCCCAGCATTTT. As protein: CASSLTGLGNQPQHF.

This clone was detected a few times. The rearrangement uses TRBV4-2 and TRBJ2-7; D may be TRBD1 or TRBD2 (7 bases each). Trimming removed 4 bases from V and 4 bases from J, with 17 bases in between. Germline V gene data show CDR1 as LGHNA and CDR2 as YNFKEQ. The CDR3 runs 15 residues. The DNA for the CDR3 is TGTGCCAGCAGCCGAGGGGGCGGGGGCGAATACGAGCAGTACTTC. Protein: CASSRGGGGEYEQYF.

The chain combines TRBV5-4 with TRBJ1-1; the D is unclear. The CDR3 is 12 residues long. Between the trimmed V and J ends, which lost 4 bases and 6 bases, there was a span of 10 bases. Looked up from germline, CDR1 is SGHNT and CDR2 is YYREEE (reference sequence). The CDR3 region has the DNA TGTGCCAGCAGCCCAGCCGGGGCTGAAGCTTTCTTT. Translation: CASSPAGAEAFF.

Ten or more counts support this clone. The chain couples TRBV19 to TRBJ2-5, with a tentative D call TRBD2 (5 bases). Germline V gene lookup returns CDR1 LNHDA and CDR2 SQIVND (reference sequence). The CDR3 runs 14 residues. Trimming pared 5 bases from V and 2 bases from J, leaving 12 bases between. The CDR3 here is CASSPRTQQETQYF. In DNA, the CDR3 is TGTGCCAGTAGTCCCAGGACTCAACAAGAGACCCAGTACTTC.

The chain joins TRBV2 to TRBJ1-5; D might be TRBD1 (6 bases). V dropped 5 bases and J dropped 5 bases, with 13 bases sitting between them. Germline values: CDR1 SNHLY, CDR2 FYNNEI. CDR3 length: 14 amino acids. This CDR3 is CASSQGPLDQPQHF. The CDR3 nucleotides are TGTGCCAGCAGTCAGGGGCCCCTAGATCAGCCCCAGCATTTT. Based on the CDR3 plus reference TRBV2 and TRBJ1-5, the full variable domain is EPEVTQTPSHQVTQMGQEVILRCVPISNHLYFYWYRQILGQKVEFLVSFYNNEISEKSEIFDDQFSVERPDGSNFTLKIRSTKLEDSAMYFCASSQGPLDQPQHFGDGTRLSIL.

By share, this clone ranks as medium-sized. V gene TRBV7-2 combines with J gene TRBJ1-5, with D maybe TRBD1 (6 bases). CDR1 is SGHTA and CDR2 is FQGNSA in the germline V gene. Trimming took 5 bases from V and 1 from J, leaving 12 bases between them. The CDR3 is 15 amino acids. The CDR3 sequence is CASSSQTGSNQPQHF. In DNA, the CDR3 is TGTGCCAGCAGCAGCCAAACAGGGAGCAATCAGCCCCAGCATTTT.

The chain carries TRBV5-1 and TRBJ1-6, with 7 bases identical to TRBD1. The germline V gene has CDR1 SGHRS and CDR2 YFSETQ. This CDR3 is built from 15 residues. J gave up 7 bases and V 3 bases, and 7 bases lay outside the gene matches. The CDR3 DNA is TGCGCCAGCAGCTATACCGGGACAGAGAATTCACCCCTCCACTTT. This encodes CASSYTGTENSPLHF. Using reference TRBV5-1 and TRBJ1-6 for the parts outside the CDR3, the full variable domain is KAGVTQTPRYLIKTRGQQVTLSCSPISGHRSVSWYQQTPGQGLQFLFEYFSETQRNKGNFPGRFSGRQFSNSRSEMNVSTLELGDSALYLCASSYTGTENSPLHFGNGTRLTVT.

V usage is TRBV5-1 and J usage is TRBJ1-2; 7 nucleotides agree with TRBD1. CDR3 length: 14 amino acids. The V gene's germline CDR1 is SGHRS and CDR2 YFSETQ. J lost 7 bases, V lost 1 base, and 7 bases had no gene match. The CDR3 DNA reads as TGCGCCAGCAGCTTGTCAGACAGGGTTAGTGGCTACACCTTC. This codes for CASSLSDRVSGYTF.